This entry lists 10 T cell receptor beta chains sequenced from one sample in a study of PD-1 blockade in classical Hodgkin lymphoma. Libraries were prepared by immunoSEQ multiplex PCR; TCRdb keeps only in-frame clonotypes and omits some of them. The sample lists 6,000 to 8,500 clones, 76% occurring once. Autologous stem cell transplantation was followed by relapse in every patient, and brentuximab vedotin exposure varied. The sample in question was peripheral blood mononuclear cells (PBMCs), obtained before the second cycle of nivolumab. The receptor source for this set is a human donor with classical Hodgkin lymphoma.

This chain uses TRBV2 with TRBJ2-3; the match to TRBD2 covers 9 bases. CDR1 SNHLY and CDR2 FYNNEI come from the germline V gene. V shed 5 bases, J shed 6 bases, and the junction held 6 bases outside the gene matches. The CDR3 spans 14 residues. For the CDR3, the DNA is TGTGCCAGCAGTAGCGGGAGGACGGAGGATACGCAGTATTTT. The encoded protein is CASSSGRTEDTQYF.

This clone was counted a few times. V usage is TRBV5-4 and J usage is TRBJ2-1; no clear D. V was cut by 2 bases and J by 9 bases, with 9 bases left in between. Germline V gene data show CDR1 as SGHNT and CDR2 as YYREEE (reference sequence). There are 12 residues in the CDR3. The CDR3, as DNA: TGTGCCAGCAGCTTCCCTGTCGTTGAGCAGTTCTTC. Protein product: CASSFPVVEQFF.

This rearrangement joins TRBV7-2 to TRBJ1-5; 7 nucleotides agree with TRBD1. Trimming at V came to 7 bases and at J to 6 bases, leaving 12 bases not matched to a gene. The germline gives CDR1 SGHTA, CDR2 FQGNSA. This CDR3 is 15 amino acids long. Here the CDR3 DNA reads TGTGCCAGCACCCAGTGGCCAGGGGGAGGTCAGCCCCAGCATTTT. This sequence encodes CASTQWPGGGQPQHF.

This clone rates as large. V usage is TRBV9 and J usage is TRBJ1-2, with D maybe TRBD1 (6 bases). Trimming removed 0 bases at V and 13 bases at J, with 16 bases between. The CDR3 is made up of 13 amino acids. Germline V gives CDR1 SGDLS, CDR2 YYNGEE. CDR3 coding DNA: TGTGCCAGCAGCGTAGAAGGGACACCCCTTATCACCTTC. The encoded protein is CASSVEGTPLITF. Full variable domain (missing parts from reference TRBV9 and TRBJ1-2): DSGVTQTPKHLITATGQRVTLRCSPRSGDLSVYWYQQSLDQGLQFLIQYYNGEERAKGNILERFSAQQFPDLHSELNLSSLELGDSALYFCASSVEGTPLITFGSGTRLTVV.

V is TRBV14 and J is TRBJ2-5; D may be TRBD1 or TRBD2 (5 bases each). CDR3 length: 15 amino acids. V shed 3 bases and J shed 4 bases, with 15 bases lying between them. Germline CDR1 reads SGHDN; CDR2 reads FVKESK. The CDR3 protein is CASSHRTYRGETQYF. Written as DNA, the CDR3 is TGTGCCAGCAGCCACCGGACATACCGGGGAGAGACCCAGTACTTC.

The chain recombines TRBV4-2 with TRBJ2-1; no firm D call. CDR1 is LGHNA, CDR2 YNFKEQ, per germline. Deletions cut 4 bases from V and 5 bases from J, with 12 bases between. This CDR3 has 14 amino acids. In DNA form, the CDR3 reads TGTGCCAGCAGCCTAGGGTCTACCCACAATGAGCAGTTCTTC. Protein: CASSLGSTHNEQFF.

In the case of this clone: The same CDR3 can be traced to other DNA sequences in this sample. The rearrangement links TRBV18 to TRBJ2-2; a weak D match, TRBD1 (5 bases). Trimming left V 4 bases short and J 5 bases short, with 14 bases between. This CDR3 region has 15 residues. Germline V gene lookup returns CDR1 KGHSH and CDR2 LQKENI. Here the CDR3 DNA reads TGTGCCAGCTCACAGACAGACGACAGTACCGGGGAGCTGTTTTTT. Its protein is CASSQTDDSTGELFF.

CDR3 in amino acids: CASSPGVNGFEPQHF. For the CDR3, the DNA is TGTGCCAGCAGCCCAGGGGTTAACGGTTTTGAGCCCCAGCATTTT. This sequence joins TRBV7-6 and TRBJ1-5; tentatively, D is TRBD1 (6 bases). The CDR3 covers 15 residues. Germline lookup yields CDR1 SGHVS and CDR2 FNYEAQ. V shed 5 bases and J shed 8 bases, with 19 bases lying between them.

The chain is built from TRBV7-8 and TRBJ2-5; D is undetermined. The CDR3 consists of 15 residues. Germline-derived CDR1 and CDR2 are SGHVS and FQNEAQ. Trimming removed 5 bases at V and 1 base at J, with 14 bases between. The DNA for the CDR3 is TGTGCCAGCAGCCTCTTATGGGCTCGCCAAGAGACCCAGTACTTC. This codes for CASSLLWARQETQYF.

The J gene is TRBJ1-2, the V gene TRBV6-6; weak D call: TRBD1 (6 bases). CDR1 is MNHNY and CDR2 is SVGAGI in the germline V gene (reference sequence). This CDR3 has 15 amino acids. V was cut by 7 bases and J by 3 bases, with 18 bases left in between. The DNA for the CDR3 is TGTGCCAGCACCATCCCGTGGAAGGGGGACTATGGCTACACCTTC. Its translation is CASTIPWKGDYGYTF.